A selection of T cell receptor beta chains follows, all from one sample in a study of T-cell memory formation after mild COVID-19. TCRdb reprocessed the 5' RACE reads with MiXCR, giving one entry per CDR3 protein. The sample yields some 300,000 distinct CDR3 sequences, about 20% seen once. The sample taken for sequencing was PBMCs or a T cell subset sorted from them (not recorded which). The origin of the receptors is a man aged 18 to 29 who had mild COVID-19 (a few samples of this study predate the infection). Cell type and time point are not known. The CDR3 runs from the conserved cysteine through the conserved F or W. A D gene is named only where the DNA matches it firmly. Size tells how often a clone was seen (once, few, many) or the class of an expanded clone, and some rows leave it out.

clone size	V gene	D gene	J gene	CDR3 DNA	CDR3 protein
.	TRBV10-3	.	TRBJ1-2	TGTGCCATCAGTGAGACGGATTATAATGGCTGCACCTTC	CAISETDYNGCTF
.	TRBV7-6	.	TRBJ1-3	TGTGCCAGCAGCATCGCCGGGTCCTCTGGAAACACCATATATTTT	CASSIAGSSGNTIYF
.	TRBV18	.	TRBJ1-2	TGTGCCAGCTCACCAACAGGGAATGGGATACGTGGCTACACCTTC	CASSPTGNGIRGYTF
few	TRBV24-1	.	TRBJ1-1	TGTGCCACCAGTGAGGCGGGGGGCACTGAAGCTTTCTTT	CATSEAGGTEAFF
few	TRBV18	.	TRBJ1-2	TGTGCCAGCTCCCCCGGCGGAGCTAACTATGGCTACACCTTC	CASSPGGANYGYTF
few	TRBV4-3	.	TRBJ2-3	TGCGCCAGCAGTCACCCGGGCCCCACAGATACGCAGTATTTT	CASSHPGPTDTQYF
.	TRBV2	.	TRBJ2-5	TGTGCCAGCGAGAAGGGCAGGCAAGAGACCCAGTACTTC	CASEKGRQETQYF
.	TRBV4-3	.	TRBJ1-3	TGCGCCACCTCAGAGGGACACAGCTCTGGAAACACCATATATTTT	CATSEGHSSGNTIYF
.	TRBV2	TRBD1	TRBJ1-6	TGTGCCAGCAGCGCCCGACAGGGTAGGTCCCTCCACTTT	CASSARQGRSLHF
few	TRBV7-9	.	TRBJ2-1	TGTGCCAGCAGCACGGGGGTATACAATGAGCAGTTCTTC	CASSTGVYNEQFF
few	TRBV5-1	.	TRBJ2-1	TGCGCCAGCAGCAATGTGGTTGAGCAGTTCTTC	CASSNVVEQFF
few	TRBV25-1	TRBD2	TRBJ2-5	TGTGCCAGCAATAAGGGAGGGCAAGAGACCCAGTACTTC	CASNKGGQETQYF
few	TRBV5-1	TRBD2	TRBJ2-3	TGCGCCAGCAGCGTTTGGGGGGGAGGCACAGATACGCAGTATTTT	CASSVWGGGTDTQYF
.	TRBV7-2	TRBD2	TRBJ2-5	TGTGCCAGCAGCGAAGGGACTAGCCGGGGAGAGACCCAGTACTTC	CASSEGTSRGETQYF
many	TRBV4-2	.	TRBJ2-7	TGTGCCAGCAGCCAAGATGGGGCCATCCCCTCCTACGAGCAGTACTTC	CASSQDGAIPSYEQYF
.	TRBV7-2	.	TRBJ2-2	TGTGCCAGCAGCCCGGGGGTTTTTCGGATGTCCGGGGAGCTGTTTTTT	CASSPGVFRMSGELFF
.	TRBV4-1	.	TRBJ2-7	TGCGCCAGCAGCCCGGGACCAGGGGCGAGCGAGCAGTACTTC	CASSPGPGASEQYF
few	TRBV5-1	.	TRBJ2-5	TGCGCCAGCAGCCCGCTAACAGGGTTCCCCGGGACCCAGTACTTC	CASSPLTGFPGTQYF
.	TRBV5-5	TRBD1	TRBJ2-7	TGTGCCAGCAGCTTGTTCAGGGGGACCCTTCTCGAGCAGTACTTC	CASSLFRGTLLEQYF
.	TRBV10-3	.	TRBJ2-5	TGTGCCAACAGTGACAGTCGACGTCAAGAGACCCAGTACTTC	CANSDSRRQETQYF
few	TRBV7-2	.	TRBJ1-2	TGTGCCACCGCCCACAGGGATAACTATGGCTACACCTTC	CATAHRDNYGYTF
few	TRBV5-1	.	TRBJ1-2	TGCGCCAGCACCCCGGCAGTTTCTGCCGGCTACACCTTC	CASTPAVSAGYTF
.	TRBV20-1	.	TRBJ1-3	TGCAGTGCTCTACAGGTCGACGGAAACACCATATATTTT	CSALQVDGNTIYF
few	TRBV7-2	TRBD1	TRBJ1-6	TGTGCCAGCAGCTTCGCGAGGACAGGGTGGATAATCCCCCTCCACTTT	CASSFARTGWIIPLHF
.	TRBV2	TRBD1	TRBJ1-6	TGTGCCAGCAACCCGGGACAGGGGGTTCCGAATTCACCCCTCCACTTT	CASNPGQGVPNSPLHF
.	TRBV11-3	.	TRBJ2-5	TGTGCCAGCAGCTTAGGAGGGGGTAGGGGACGCGAAGAGACCCAGTACTTC	CASSLGGGRGREETQYF
few	TRBV7-9	.	TRBJ1-3	TGTGCCAGCAGCCCAACCACGAGCTCTGGAAACACCATATATTTT	CASSPTTSSGNTIYF
once	TRBV6-6	.	TRBJ1-6	TGTGCCAGCAATATCAGCGGAAAGGATTCACCCCTCCACTTT	CASNISGKDSPLHF
.	TRBV10-3	TRBD2	TRBJ2-1	TGTGCCATCACCCCCGGGACTAGCGGGGGGGGTGAGCAGTTCTTC	CAITPGTSGGGEQFF
.	TRBV6-2/TRBV6-3	.	TRBJ1-5	TGTGCCAGCAGTTACACAGGGAAGAGCAATCAGCCCCAGCATTTT	CASSYTGKSNQPQHF
.	TRBV15	TRBD2	TRBJ2-7	TGTGCCACCAGCAGACCAGCGGGGAGGAACTACGAGCAGTACTTC	CATSRPAGRNYEQYF
few	TRBV7-9	TRBD2	TRBJ2-1	TGTGCCAGCAGCTTGCTAGCGGGCCGCAATGAGCAGTTCTTC	CASSLLAGRNEQFF
.	TRBV18	.	TRBJ1-1	TGTGCCAGCTCACCGCCCTCCGGGGGCTTGGACACTGAAGCTTTCTTT	CASSPPSGGLDTEAFF
.	TRBV4-2	TRBD1	TRBJ1-2	TGTGCCAGCAGCCAAGATGGGACAGTCTATGGCTACACCTTC	CASSQDGTVYGYTF
.	TRBV15	TRBD1	TRBJ2-5	TGTGCCACCAGTCCGGCCAGGACAGGACAAGAGACCCAGTACTTC	CATSPARTGQETQYF
.	TRBV6-6	TRBD1	TRBJ1-1	TGTGCCAGCAAAGGGACAGGGCGGACTGAAGCTTTCTTT	CASKGTGRTEAFF
.	TRBV3-1	.	TRBJ1-5	TGTGCCAGCAGCCAGAGCAGACTTCAGCCCCAGCATTTT	CASSQSRLQPQHF